Each of the 19 T cell receptor beta chains below was sequenced from the same sample in a study of neurological immune-mediated disorders. MiXCR, run by TCRdb on the 5' RACE reads, gives a single entry per CDR3 protein. The sample includes 50,000 or so distinct CDR3 sequences, 25% of them seen just once. Sequencing used PBMCs. These receptors originate from a woman aged 65 to 85 in good health.

The gene calls are TRBV12-3 or TRBV12-4 and TRBJ2-1; TRBD1 matches 7 bases. CDR3 length equals 17 residues. V was clipped by 10 bases and J by 0 bases; unmatched bases: 15. This chain's CDR3 is CAISLGWGQSSYNEQFF. CDR3 bases: TGTGCCATTAGTTTGGGTTGGGGACAGAGCTCCTACAATGAGCAGTTCTTC.

This clonotype was observed many times. The chain carries TRBV7-2 and TRBJ2-3; D call uncertain. This CDR3 is built from 15 residues. The germline V and J ends were trimmed by 1 base and 3 bases, with 11 bases remaining between them. Germline values: CDR1 SGHTA, CDR2 FQGNSA. This CDR3 is CASSLVGYGTDTQYF. CDR3 nucleotide sequence: TGTGCCAGCAGCTTAGTCGGTTACGGAACAGATACGCAGTATTTT.

This clonotype showed up many times. This sequence joins TRBV5-1 and TRBJ2-1, with TRBD2 matching 10 bases. CDR3 length: 16 residues. The V and J ends lost 4 bases and 9 bases, in that order; junction bases with no gene match: 13. Germline loops: CDR1 SGHRS, CDR2 YFSETQ. CDR3 sequence reads: CASSPGTSEYLSEQFF. The CDR3 DNA follows: TGCGCCAGCAGCCCCGGGACTAGCGAATACCTTTCTGAGCAGTTCTTC.

V is TRBV5-5 and J is TRBJ2-7, with D maybe TRBD2 (6 bases). The CDR3 spans 14 residues. Deletions cut 4 bases from V and 3 bases from J, with 14 bases between. CDR1 SGHKS and CDR2 YYEKEE come from the germline V gene (reference sequence). CDR3 region: CASSPTPGLYEQYF. In nucleotides, the CDR3 is TGTGCCAGCAGCCCCACCCCGGGACTCTACGAGCAGTACTTC. Drawing the rest from reference TRBV5-5 and TRBJ2-7, the complete variable domain is DAGVTQSPTHLIKTRGQQVTLRCSPISGHKSVSWYQQVLGQGPQFIFQYYEKEERGRGNFPDRFSARQFPNYSSELNVNALLLGDSALYLCASSPTPGLYEQYFGPGTRLTVT.

The chain combines TRBV12-3 or TRBV12-4 with TRBJ1-1, with D possibly TRBD1 on 6 matching bases. The V end lost 8 bases, the J end lost 2 bases, and 18 bases lay between the germline ends. The CDR3 runs to 15 residues. The CDR3 sequence: CASRMFQGINTEAFF. The CDR3 bases are TGTGCCAGCCGGATGTTTCAGGGGATTAACACTGAAGCTTTCTTT.

The table lists this clonotype with a few counts. The rearrangement links TRBV7-2 to TRBJ2-1, with D unresolved. Between the trimmed V and J ends, which lost 0 bases and 5 bases, there was a span of 5 bases. Germline CDR1 and CDR2: SGHTA and FQGNSA. The CDR3 spans 13 residues. The CDR3 protein is CASSLAFHNEQFF. CDR3 DNA: TGTGCCAGCAGCTTAGCGTTCCACAATGAGCAGTTCTTC.

The V call is TRBV5-1, the J call TRBJ2-2; 9 bases are shared with TRBD1. Per the germline V gene, CDR1 is SGHRS and CDR2 is YFSETQ. The CDR3 spans 15 residues. V shed 6 bases and J 3 bases; nucleotides not matched to a gene: 6. CDR3 loop: CASTPTGGYTGELFF. The CDR3 DNA sequence: TGCGCCAGCACTCCTACAGGGGGCTACACCGGGGAGCTGTTTTTT.

Ten or more counts support this clonotype. The chain combines TRBV29-1 with TRBJ1-1, with a possible D match to TRBD1 (6 bases). Germline CDR1 is SQVTM and CDR2 is ANQGSEA. The CDR3 is made up of 14 amino acids. Trimming cost V 4 bases and J 4 bases, with 16 bases left between them. CDR3 residues: CSVGTGSARTEAFF. The CDR3 nucleotides read TGCAGCGTTGGAACAGGGAGTGCTCGCACTGAAGCTTTCTTT. The whole variable domain, remainder taken from reference TRBV29-1 and TRBJ1-1, is SAVISQKPSRDICQRGTSLTIQCQVDSQVTMMFWYRQQPGQSLTLIATANQGSEATYESGFVIDKFPISRPNLTFSTLTVSNMSPEDSSIYLCSVGTGSARTEAFFGQGTRLTVV.

This clonotype was detected many times. The chain couples TRBV4-2 to TRBJ2-7, with 9 nucleotides matching TRBD2. The CDR3 spans 15 residues. The V segment lost 1 base and the J segment 6 bases; nucleotides outside the gene matches: 7. Germline CDR1 LGHNA, CDR2 YNFKEQ. CDR3 sequence reads: CASSQGVAGEGEQYF. CDR3 DNA: TGTGCCAGCAGCCAAGGGGTAGCGGGAGAGGGCGAGCAGTACTTC.

Ten or more counts support this clonotype. The rearrangement uses TRBV2 and TRBJ2-3; 10 nucleotides match TRBD2. The V gene's germline CDR1 is SNHLY and CDR2 FYNNEI. This CDR3 is built from 14 residues. V shed 5 bases, J shed 5 bases, and the junction held 4 bases outside the gene matches. The CDR3 region has the DNA TGTGCCAGCAGTCAGGGACTAGCGCAAGATACGCAGTATTTT. Protein: CASSQGLAQDTQYF.

The rearrangement links TRBV6-5 to TRBJ2-1, with 10 bases aligning to TRBD2. The trim removed 8 bases at V and 0 bases at J, leaving 4 bases unmatched. From germline, CDR1 is MNHEY and CDR2 SVGAGI. This CDR3 spans 15 amino acids. CDR3 bases: TGTGCCAGCGGTGTAGCGGGGGGCTCCTACAATGAGCAGTTCTTC. As protein: CASGVAGGSYNEQFF.

The chain has TRBV12-3 or TRBV12-4 and TRBJ1-6; 9 bases match TRBD1. This CDR3 comprises 15 residues. Trimming took 6 bases from V and 7 from J; bases not matched to a gene: 7. CDR3 protein: CASSRTTGGNSPLHF. In DNA form, the CDR3 reads TGTGCCAGCAGCCGTACGACAGGGGGAAATTCACCCCTCCACTTT.

Many counts were recorded for this clonotype. The chain couples TRBV6-2 or TRBV6-3 to TRBJ2-1; D unresolved. Germline lookup yields CDR1 MNHEY and CDR2 SVGEGT. The CDR3 contains 18 residues. The ends were cut back, 0 bases at V and 4 bases at J, with 19 bases in the middle. The CDR3 DNA is TGTGCCAGCAGTTACTCGACCGATTGGCGTCGGCATTACAATGAGCAGTTCTTC. It specifies CASSYSTDWRRHYNEQFF.

This clonotype was found many times. The rearrangement joins TRBV7-9 to TRBJ2-1; 7 bases agree with TRBD1. After removal of 11 bases from V and 7 bases from J, the junction contained 11 bases not matched to a gene. The germline V gene has CDR1 SEHNR and CDR2 FQNEAQ (reference sequence). CDR3 length equals 13 residues. The CDR3 here is CAGGRDRRNEQFF. In DNA form, the CDR3 reads TGTGCCGGCGGTCGGGACAGACGTAATGAGCAGTTCTTC.

Many counts were recorded for this clonotype. The chain joins TRBV6-5 to TRBJ2-2; TRBD2 is a possible D gene (7 bases). Germline V gives CDR1 MNHEY, CDR2 SVGAGI. CDR3 length: 17 amino acids. V lost 6 bases, J lost 0 bases, and 17 bases lay in between. CDR3 residues: CASSSGASGANTGELFF. Here the CDR3 DNA reads TGTGCCAGCAGCTCAGGGGCTAGCGGTGCGAACACCGGGGAGCTGTTTTTT.

This clonotype was seen repeatedly, ten times or more. The chain has TRBV9 and TRBJ2-2, with a possible D match to TRBD1 (5 bases). V lost 1 base and J lost 4, with 17 bases in between. Germline CDR1 is SGDLS and CDR2 is YYNGEE. There are 17 residues in the CDR3. CDR3 sequence reads: CASSVTPQGSGTGELFF. The CDR3, as DNA: TGTGCCAGCAGCGTAACCCCTCAGGGTAGTGGCACCGGGGAGCTGTTTTTT.

The V gene is TRBV20-1, the J gene TRBJ2-1; 10 nucleotides agree with TRBD2. This CDR3 spans 14 amino acids. The V and J ends lost 3 bases and 10 bases, in that order; junction bases with no gene match: 9. CDR1 and CDR2 (germline): DFQATT, SNEGSKA (reference sequence). The CDR3 region is CSASPSGRPAEQFF. CDR3 in DNA: TGCAGTGCTAGTCCTAGCGGGAGACCCGCCGAGCAGTTCTTC.

The V and J genes are TRBV3-1 and TRBJ2-1; 11 bases are a match to TRBD2. CDR3 size: 15 residues. The V gene's germline CDR1 is LGHDT and CDR2 YNNKEL (reference sequence). The V segment lost 3 bases and the J segment 6 bases; nucleotides outside the gene matches: 4. The CDR3 nucleotides read TGTGCCAGCAGCCACCTAGGGACTAGCGGCAATGAGCAGTTCTTC. Its translation: CASSHLGTSGNEQFF.

The rearrangement uses TRBV15 and TRBJ2-1; D is unclear. Looked up from germline, CDR1 is LNHNV and CDR2 is YYDKDF (reference sequence). The CDR3 contains 11 residues. V lost 1 base and J lost 10, with 5 bases in between. Written as DNA, the CDR3 is TGTGCCACCAGCAGAGGGTTCGAGCAGTTCTTC. As protein: CATSRGFEQFF.